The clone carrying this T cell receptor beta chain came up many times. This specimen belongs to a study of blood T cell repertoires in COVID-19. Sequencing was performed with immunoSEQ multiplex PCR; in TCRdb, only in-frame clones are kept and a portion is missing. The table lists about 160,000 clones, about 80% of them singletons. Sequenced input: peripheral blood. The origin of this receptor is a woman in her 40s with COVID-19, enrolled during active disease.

CDR3 in amino acids: CASSQDLYQPQHF. In DNA, the CDR3 is TGTGCCAGCAGCCAAGATCTGTATCAGCCCCAGCATTTT. The chain uses TRBV3-1 (or the pseudogene TRBV3-2) and TRBJ1-5; no reliable D call. The CDR3 spans 13 residues. Germline CDR1 and CDR2: LGHDT and YNNKEL (reference sequence). The V and J ends lost 0 bases and 5 bases respectively, with 5 bases between them.